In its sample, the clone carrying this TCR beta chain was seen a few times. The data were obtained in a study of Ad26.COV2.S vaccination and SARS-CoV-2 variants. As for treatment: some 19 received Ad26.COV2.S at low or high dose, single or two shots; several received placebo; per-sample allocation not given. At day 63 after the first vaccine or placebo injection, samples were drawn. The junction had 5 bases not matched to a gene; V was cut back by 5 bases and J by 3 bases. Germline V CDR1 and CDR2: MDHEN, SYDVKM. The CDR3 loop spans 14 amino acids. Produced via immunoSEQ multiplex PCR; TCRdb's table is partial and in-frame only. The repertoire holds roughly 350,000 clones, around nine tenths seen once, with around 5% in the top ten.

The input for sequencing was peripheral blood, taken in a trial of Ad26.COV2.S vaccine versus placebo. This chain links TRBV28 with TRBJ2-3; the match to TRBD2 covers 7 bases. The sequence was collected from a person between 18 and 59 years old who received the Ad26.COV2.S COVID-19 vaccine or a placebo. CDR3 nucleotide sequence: TGTGCCAGCAGTCCCCACGGGGGGACAGATACGCAGTATTTT. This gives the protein CASSPHGGTDTQYF.